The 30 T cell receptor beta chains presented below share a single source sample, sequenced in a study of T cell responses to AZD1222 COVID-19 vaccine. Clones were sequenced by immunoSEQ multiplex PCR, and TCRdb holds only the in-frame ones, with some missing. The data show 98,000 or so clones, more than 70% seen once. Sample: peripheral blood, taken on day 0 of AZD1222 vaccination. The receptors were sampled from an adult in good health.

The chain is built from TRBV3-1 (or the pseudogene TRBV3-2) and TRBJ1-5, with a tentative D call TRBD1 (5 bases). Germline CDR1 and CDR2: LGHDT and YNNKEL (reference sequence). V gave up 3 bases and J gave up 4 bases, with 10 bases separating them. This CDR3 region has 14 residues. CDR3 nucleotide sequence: TGTGCCAGCAGCCATTCTGGGGGAAATCAGCCCCAGCATTTT. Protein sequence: CASSHSGGNQPQHF.

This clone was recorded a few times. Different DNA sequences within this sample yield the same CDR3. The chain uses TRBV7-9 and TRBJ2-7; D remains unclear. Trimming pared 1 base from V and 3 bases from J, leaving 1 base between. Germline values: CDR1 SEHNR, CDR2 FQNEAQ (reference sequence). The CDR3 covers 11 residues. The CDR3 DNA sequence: TGTGCCAGCAGCTTAGACTACGAGCAGTACTTC. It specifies CASSLDYEQYF.

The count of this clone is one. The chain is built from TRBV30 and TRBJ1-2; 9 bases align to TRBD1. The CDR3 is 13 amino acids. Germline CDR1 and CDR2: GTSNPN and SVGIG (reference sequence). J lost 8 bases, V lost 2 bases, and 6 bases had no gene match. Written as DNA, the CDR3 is TGTGCCTGGAGTAGGGGACAGGGAAGAGGCTACACCTTC. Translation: CAWSRGQGRGYTF.

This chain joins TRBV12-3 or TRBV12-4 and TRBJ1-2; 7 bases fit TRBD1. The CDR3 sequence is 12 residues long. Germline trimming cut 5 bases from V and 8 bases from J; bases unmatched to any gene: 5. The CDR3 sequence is CASSEGARGYTF. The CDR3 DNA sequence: TGTGCCAGCAGTGAGGGGGCGCGGGGCTACACCTTC.

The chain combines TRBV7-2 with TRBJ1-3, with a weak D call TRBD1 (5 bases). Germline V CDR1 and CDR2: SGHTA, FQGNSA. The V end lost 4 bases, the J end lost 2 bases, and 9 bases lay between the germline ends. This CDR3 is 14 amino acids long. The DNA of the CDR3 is TGTGCCAGCAGCTCAGGGTGGGCTGGAAACACCATATATTTT. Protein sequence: CASSSGWAGNTIYF.

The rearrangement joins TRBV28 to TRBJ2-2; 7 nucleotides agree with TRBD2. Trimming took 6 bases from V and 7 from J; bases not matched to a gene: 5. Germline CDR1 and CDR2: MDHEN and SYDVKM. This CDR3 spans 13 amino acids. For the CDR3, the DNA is TGTGCCAGCAGCTTCACGGGGGGCGGGGAGCTGTTTTTT. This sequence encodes CASSFTGGGELFF.

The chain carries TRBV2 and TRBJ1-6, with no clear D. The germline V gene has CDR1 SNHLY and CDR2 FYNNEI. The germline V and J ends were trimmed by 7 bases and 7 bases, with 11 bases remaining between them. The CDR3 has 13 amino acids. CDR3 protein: CASIPRNNSPLHF. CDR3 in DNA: TGTGCCAGCATTCCCAGGAACAATTCACCCCTCCACTTT.

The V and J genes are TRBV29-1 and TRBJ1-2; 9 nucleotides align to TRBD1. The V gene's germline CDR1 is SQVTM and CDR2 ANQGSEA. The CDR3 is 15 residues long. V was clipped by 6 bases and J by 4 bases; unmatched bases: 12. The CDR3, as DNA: TGCAGCGTGATGGGACAGGGAGTTCTACGCTATGGCTACACCTTC. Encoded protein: CSVMGQGVLRYGYTF.

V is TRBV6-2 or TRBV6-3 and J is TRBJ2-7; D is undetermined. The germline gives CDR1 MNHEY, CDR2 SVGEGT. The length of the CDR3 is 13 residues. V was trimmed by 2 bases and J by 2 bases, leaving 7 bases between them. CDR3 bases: TGTGCCAGCAGTTACCAACAACCCTACGAGCAGTACTTC. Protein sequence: CASSYQQPYEQYF.

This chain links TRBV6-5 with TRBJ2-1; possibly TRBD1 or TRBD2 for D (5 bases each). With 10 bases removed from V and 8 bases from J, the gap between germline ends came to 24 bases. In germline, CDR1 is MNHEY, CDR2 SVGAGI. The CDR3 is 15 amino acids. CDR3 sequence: CATLGGSRRDDEQFF. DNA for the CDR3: TGTGCCACCCTAGGCGGTTCCCGACGGGACGATGAGCAGTTCTTC.

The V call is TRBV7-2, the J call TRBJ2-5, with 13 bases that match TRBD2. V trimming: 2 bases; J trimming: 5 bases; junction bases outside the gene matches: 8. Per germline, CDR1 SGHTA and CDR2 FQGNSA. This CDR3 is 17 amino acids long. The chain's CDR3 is CASSLLVGTSGAETQYF. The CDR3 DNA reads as TGTGCCAGCAGCTTATTGGTGGGGACTAGCGGGGCTGAGACCCAGTACTTC. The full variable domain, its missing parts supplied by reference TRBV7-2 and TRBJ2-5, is GAGVSQSPSNKVTEKGKDVELRCDPISGHTALYWYRQSLGQGLEFLIYFQGNSAPDKSGLPSDRFSAERTGGSVSTLTIQRTQQEDSAVYLCASSLLVGTSGAETQYFGPGTRLLVL.

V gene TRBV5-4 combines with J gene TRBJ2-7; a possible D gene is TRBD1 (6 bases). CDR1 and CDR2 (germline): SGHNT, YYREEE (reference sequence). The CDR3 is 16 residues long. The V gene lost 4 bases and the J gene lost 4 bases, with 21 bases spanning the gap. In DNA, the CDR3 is TGTGCCAGCAGCCCGCCGATAATACAGGGTCCATACGAGCAGTACTTC. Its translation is CASSPPIIQGPYEQYF.

The CDR3 reads CASSARVNYGYTF. DNA for the CDR3: TGTGCCAGCAGTGCCAGGGTGAACTATGGCTACACCTTC. The chain is built from TRBV6-2 or TRBV6-3 and TRBJ1-2; perhaps TRBD1 as D (5 bases). Germline V gene data show CDR1 as MNHEY and CDR2 as SVGEGT. This CDR3 has 13 amino acids. The V end was cut by 5 bases, the J end by 2 bases, with 9 bases between.

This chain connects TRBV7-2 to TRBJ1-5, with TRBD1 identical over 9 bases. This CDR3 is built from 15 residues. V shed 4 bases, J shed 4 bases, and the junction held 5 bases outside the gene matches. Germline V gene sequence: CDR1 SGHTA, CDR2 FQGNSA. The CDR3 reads CASSSYRGPNQPQHF. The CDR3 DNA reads TGTGCCAGCAGCTCGTACAGGGGGCCAAATCAGCCCCAGCATTTT.

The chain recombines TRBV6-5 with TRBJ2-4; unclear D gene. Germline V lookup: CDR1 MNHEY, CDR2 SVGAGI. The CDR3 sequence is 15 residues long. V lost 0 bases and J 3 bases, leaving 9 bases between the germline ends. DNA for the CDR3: TGTGCCAGCAGTTACTCACGGCAAGTCAAAAACATTCAGTACTTC. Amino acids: CASSYSRQVKNIQYF.

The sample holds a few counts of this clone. Here the CDR3 reads CASSQGGGAGQYF. The CDR3 DNA sequence: TGCGCCAGCAGCCAGGGGGGGGGCGCAGGGCAGTACTTC. The gene calls are TRBV5-1 and TRBJ2-7; either TRBD1 or TRBD2 may supply D (7 bases each). This CDR3 comprises 13 residues. Germline values: CDR1 SGHRS, CDR2 YFSETQ. V dropped 4 bases and J dropped 9 bases, with 17 bases sitting between them.

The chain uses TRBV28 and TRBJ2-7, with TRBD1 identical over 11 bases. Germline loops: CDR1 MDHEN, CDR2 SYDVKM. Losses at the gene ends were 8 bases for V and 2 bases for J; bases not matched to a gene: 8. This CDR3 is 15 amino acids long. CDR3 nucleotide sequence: TGTGCCAGCTTCCCCCGGGACAGGGGGACCTACGAGCAGTACTTC. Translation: CASFPRDRGTYEQYF.

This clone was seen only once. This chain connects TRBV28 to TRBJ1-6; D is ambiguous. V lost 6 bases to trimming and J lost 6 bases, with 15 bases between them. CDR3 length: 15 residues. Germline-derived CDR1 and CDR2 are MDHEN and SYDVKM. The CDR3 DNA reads TGTGCCAGCAGGCCTTCCGGGGAGCGTAATTCACCCCTCCACTTT. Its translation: CASRPSGERNSPLHF.

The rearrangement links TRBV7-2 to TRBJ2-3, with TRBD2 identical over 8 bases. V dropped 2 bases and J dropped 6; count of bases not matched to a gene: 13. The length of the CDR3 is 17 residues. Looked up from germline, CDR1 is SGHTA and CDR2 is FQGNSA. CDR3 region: CASSLRNRGLGDDTQYF. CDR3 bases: TGTGCCAGCAGCTTACGTAACCGGGGACTAGGTGATGATACGCAGTATTTT.

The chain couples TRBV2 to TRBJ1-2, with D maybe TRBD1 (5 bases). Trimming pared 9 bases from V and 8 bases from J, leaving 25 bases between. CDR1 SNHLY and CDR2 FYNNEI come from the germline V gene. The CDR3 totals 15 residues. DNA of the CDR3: TGTGCCAGACGAGACCATAGTGGGGGAGCGGAGGGCTACACCTTC. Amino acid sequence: CARRDHSGGAEGYTF.

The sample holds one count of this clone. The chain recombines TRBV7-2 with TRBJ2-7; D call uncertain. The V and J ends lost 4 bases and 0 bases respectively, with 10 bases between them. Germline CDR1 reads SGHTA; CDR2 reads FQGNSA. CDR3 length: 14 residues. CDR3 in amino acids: CASSSDPSSYEQYF. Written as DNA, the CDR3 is TGTGCCAGCAGCTCGGACCCTTCCTCCTACGAGCAGTACTTC.

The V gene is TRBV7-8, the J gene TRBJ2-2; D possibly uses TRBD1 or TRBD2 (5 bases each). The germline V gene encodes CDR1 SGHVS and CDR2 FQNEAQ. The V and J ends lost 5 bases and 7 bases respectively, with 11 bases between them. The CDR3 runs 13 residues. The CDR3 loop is CASSPGTVGELFF. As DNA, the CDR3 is TGTGCCAGCAGCCCCGGGACGGTCGGGGAGCTGTTTTTT.

Written as DNA, the CDR3 is TGTGCCAGCAGCGCTCGGGGGATCATAATCAATCAGCCCCAGCATTTT. This gives the protein CASSARGIIINQPQHF. V is TRBV7-2 and J is TRBJ1-5, with D perhaps matching TRBD1 (5 bases). The germline CDR1 and CDR2 sequences are SGHTA and FQGNSA. V shed 5 bases and J shed 3 bases, with 17 bases lying between them. This CDR3 comprises 16 residues.

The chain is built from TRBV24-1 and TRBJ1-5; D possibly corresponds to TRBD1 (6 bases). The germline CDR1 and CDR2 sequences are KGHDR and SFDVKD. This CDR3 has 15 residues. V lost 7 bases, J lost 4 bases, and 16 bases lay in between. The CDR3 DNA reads TGTGCCACCAGGGAAACAGGGATATGGAATCAGCCCCAGCATTTT. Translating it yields CATRETGIWNQPQHF.

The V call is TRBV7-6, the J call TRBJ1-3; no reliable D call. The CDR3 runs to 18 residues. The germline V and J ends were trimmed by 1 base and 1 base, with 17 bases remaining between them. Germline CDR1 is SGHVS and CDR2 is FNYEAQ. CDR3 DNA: TGTGCCAGCAGCTTAGGTCTAGCGAGAAGGTCGTCTGGAAACACCATATATTTT. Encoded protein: CASSLGLARRSSGNTIYF.

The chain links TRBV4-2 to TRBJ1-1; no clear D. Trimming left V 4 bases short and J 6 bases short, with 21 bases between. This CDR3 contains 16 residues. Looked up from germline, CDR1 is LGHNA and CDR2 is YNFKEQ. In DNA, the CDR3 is TGTGCCAGCAGCCCCCAAGGAAAGCCCCTAGGCCCTGAAGCTTTCTTT. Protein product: CASSPQGKPLGPEAFF.

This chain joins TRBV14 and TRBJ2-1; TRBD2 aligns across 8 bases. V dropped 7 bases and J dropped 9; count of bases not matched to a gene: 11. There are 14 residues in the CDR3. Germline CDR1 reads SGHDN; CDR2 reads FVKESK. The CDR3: CASTGGGSYGEQFF. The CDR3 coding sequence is TGTGCCAGCACAGGCGGGGGGAGCTACGGTGAGCAGTTCTTC.

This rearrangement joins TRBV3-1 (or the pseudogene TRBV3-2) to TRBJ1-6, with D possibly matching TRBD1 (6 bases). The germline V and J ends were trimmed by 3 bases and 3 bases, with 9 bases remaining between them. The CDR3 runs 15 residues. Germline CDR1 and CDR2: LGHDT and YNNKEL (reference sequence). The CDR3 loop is CASSHGQNYNSPLHF. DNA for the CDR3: TGTGCCAGCAGCCACGGACAGAACTATAATTCACCCCTCCACTTT.

CDR3 protein: CASSPRDRGAGELFF. The CDR3 DNA reads as TGTGCCAGCAGCCCGCGGGACAGGGGAGCCGGGGAGCTGTTTTTT. V and J are TRBV7-6 and TRBJ2-2, with 10 bases aligning to TRBD1. The CDR3 contains 15 residues. V shed 5 bases and J 6 bases; nucleotides not matched to a gene: 6. CDR1 SGHVS and CDR2 FNYEAQ come from the germline V gene.

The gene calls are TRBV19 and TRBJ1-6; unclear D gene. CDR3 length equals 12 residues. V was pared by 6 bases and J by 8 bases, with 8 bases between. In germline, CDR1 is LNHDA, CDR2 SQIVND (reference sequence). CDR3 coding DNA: TGTGCCAGTAGCGGGGTTGATTCACCCCTCCACTTT. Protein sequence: CASSGVDSPLHF.